This is a list of T cell receptor beta chains from one sample in a study of metastatic and nonmetastatic thyroid tumors. MiXCR was used by TCRdb to re-call the PCR reads. The sample gives about 43,000 clones, 3% to 3.5% of which show up once; 9.5% to 10% is in the top ten. The material sequenced was blood. The receptors were sampled from a female donor with papillary thyroid cancer or a benign thyroid nodule (not recorded which). Some clones in this sample may be carry-over from other donors' samples. CDR3s include the opening cysteine and the closing phenylalanine or tryptophan. The D gene is left open where the match is weak. Some rows have no size entry. The others give once, few or many, or a class for an expanded clone.

abundance,j_gene,v_gene,d_gene,CDR3nt,CDR3aa
.,TRBJ2-3,TRBV7-9,.,TGTGCCGGCAGCTCGGGAGTTGGCACAGATACGCAGTATTTT,CAGSSGVGTDTQYF
few,TRBJ2-3,TRBV28,.,TGTGCCAGCAGTTTATCCTCGGACAGTGGGACAGATACGCAGTATTTT,CASSLSSDSGTDTQYF
medium-sized,TRBJ2-7,TRBV4-1,TRBD1,TGCGCCAGCAGCCAAGAGTTGCCGGGGACAGGGATCTACGAGCAGTACTTC,CASSQELPGTGIYEQYF
few,TRBJ1-3,TRBV6-1,.,TGTGCCAGCAGCCAAGTCTCTGGAAACACCACATATTTT,CASSQVSGNTTYF
many,TRBJ2-7,TRBV12-5,TRBD1,TGTGCTAGTGGCCTCACTGGACAGGTATTATTTTACGAGCAGTACTTC,CASGLTGQVLFYEQYF
many,TRBJ2-4,TRBV19,.,TGTGCCAGTAGTATAGACAGGGCCAAAAACATTCAGTACTTC,CASSIDRAKNIQYF
few,TRBJ1-2,TRBV20-1,.,TGCAGTGCTAGTGGGGCCCAGTTAGCTAACTATGGCTACACCTTC,CSASGAQLANYGYTF
many,TRBJ2-1,TRBV5-4,.,TGTGCCAGCAGCTACGACAGGACCCTTTACAATGAGCAGTTCTTC,CASSYDRTLYNEQFF
many,TRBJ2-1,TRBV6-1,.,TGTGCCAGCAGAGCAGGGGGGTCCCACAATGAGCAGTTCTTC,CASRAGGSHNEQFF
.,TRBJ1-5,TRBV5-1,.,TGCGCCAGCAGCTCAGGGACAAGGGGTCAGCCAGAGCATTTT,CASSSGTRGQPEHF
many,TRBJ2-2,TRBV9,TRBD2,TGTGCCAGCAGCGTCGGGACTAGCGGGAGAAGCACCGGGGAGCTGTTTTTT,CASSVGTSGRSTGELFF
.,TRBJ1-5,TRBV2,.,TGTGCCAGCAGTGAATTTCAGGGAGGCCAGCCCCAGCATTTT,CASSEFQGGQPQHF
many,TRBJ2-7,TRBV20-1,.,TGCAGTGCCTTCCGAGGGGACAACTCCTACGAGCAGTACTTC,CSAFRGDNSYEQYF
many,TRBJ2-3,TRBV7-6,.,TGTGCCAGCAGCTTAGGGACTAACTTACGCACAGATACGCAGTATTTT,CASSLGTNLRTDTQYF
few,TRBJ2-3,TRBV7-9,TRBD2,TGTGCCAGCAGCCCACGACTAGCGGTTAGCACAGATACGCAGTATTTT,CASSPRLAVSTDTQYF
many,TRBJ1-4,TRBV15,.,TGTGCCACCAGCACGAGGGGGGAATCTAATGAAAAACTGTTTTTT,CATSTRGESNEKLFF
many,TRBJ2-2,TRBV6-1,TRBD1,TGTGCCAGCAGCATACGGGACAGGGGATCCGGGGAGCTGTTTTTT,CASSIRDRGSGELFF
few,TRBJ1-2,TRBV6-1,TRBD1,TGTGCCAGCCGGACAGGGATGAACTATGGCTACACCTTC,CASRTGMNYGYTF
many,TRBJ1-5,TRBV6-1,.,TGTGCCAGCAGTGAAGCGCTGGGGGGGAGACAGCCCCAGCATTTT,CASSEALGGRQPQHF
few,TRBJ2-3,TRBV19,.,TGTGCCAGTAGTTTGACAGAGGCTAGCACAGATACGCAGTATTTT,CASSLTEASTDTQYF
many,TRBJ1-2,TRBV2,TRBD1,TGTGCCAATAGGGGGGACAGTATATTCTACACCTTC,CANRGDSIFYTF
many,TRBJ2-3,TRBV10-3,.,TGTGCCATCGGGGGCAGGGCGGGAGCGATTATGTCTGGCACAGATACGCAGTATTTT,CAIGGRAGAIMSGTDTQYF
many,TRBJ2-7,TRBV11-3,.,TGTGCCAGCAGCTCGGCCACAGGGTCTAACGAGCAGTACTTC,CASSSATGSNEQYF
many,TRBJ2-3,TRBV30,.,TGTGCCTGGAGTGTAAAGCGTGCAGGGACCACAGATACGCAGTATTTT,CAWSVKRAGTTDTQYF
few,TRBJ1-5,TRBV2,TRBD1,TGTGCCAGCAGTGACCAGGGACAGGGGGCAGGACAGCCCCAGCATTTT,CASSDQGQGAGQPQHF
many,TRBJ2-1,TRBV11-3,.,TGTGCCAGCAGCCGAACCTACAATGAGCAGTTCTTC,CASSRTYNEQFF
few,TRBJ2-7,TRBV9,.,TGTGCCAGCAGCCTCAGGGGGGGGCAGTACTTC,CASSLRGGQYF
.,TRBJ2-3,TRBV28,.,TGTGCCAGCAGTTCGGGTAGCACAGATACGCAGTATTTT,CASSSGSTDTQYF
few,TRBJ2-7,TRBV6-2/TRBV6-3,.,TGTGCCAGCCAGACCGGCGAGCAGTACTTC,CASQTGEQYF
.,TRBJ1-4,TRBV6-1,.,TGTGCCAGCCGTCAAATGAGGAGAGAAAAACTGTTTTTT,CASRQMRREKLFF
many,TRBJ2-7,TRBV27,.,TGTGCCAGCAGTTTATATAGAACGGCCTCTTACGAGCAGTACTTC,CASSLYRTASYEQYF
many,TRBJ1-3,TRBV4-2,.,TGTGCCAGCAGCCAAGGCAGAATCTCTGGAAACACCATATATTTT,CASSQGRISGNTIYF
many,TRBJ1-2,TRBV7-2,.,TGTGCCAGCAGCTTAGCGGTCAAGGCAGGGGTTGGCTACACCTTC,CASSLAVKAGVGYTF
many,TRBJ2-2,TRBV6-1,TRBD2,TGTGCCAGCACCCCCTGGAGCAATAGCGGGCCCGGGGAGCTGTTTTTT,CASTPWSNSGPGELFF